These 8 T cell receptor beta chains share one sample of origin, sequenced in a study of Ad26.COV2.S vaccination and SARS-CoV-2 variants. Noted treatment: some 19 received Ad26.COV2.S at low or high dose, single or two shots; about 5 received placebo; per-sample allocation not given. The study sampled participants on day 63 after the first vaccine or placebo injection. Measured with immunoSEQ multiplex PCR; TCRdb has only the in-frame clones, and not every one. This table has around 300,000 clones, about 88% appearing once. Sequences were derived from peripheral blood, sampled in a trial of Ad26.COV2.S vaccine versus placebo. The receptors were gathered from a person aged 18 to 59 who received the Ad26.COV2.S COVID-19 vaccine or a placebo.

The V gene is TRBV12-5, the J gene TRBJ2-5; TRBD1 aligns across 8 bases. This CDR3 is built from 14 residues. The germline gives CDR1 LGHNT, CDR2 FRNRAP. V shed 3 bases and J 3 bases; nucleotides not matched to a gene: 3. CDR3 in DNA: TGTGCTAGTGGTTTCTCGGACAGGGAAGAGACCCAGTACTTC. Translated, it gives CASGFSDREETQYF.

This CDR3 is CASSQGASLTEAFF. CDR3 bases: TGCGCCAGCAGCCAAGGAGCCAGCCTCACTGAAGCTTTCTTT. The chain combines TRBV4-3 with TRBJ1-1; D gene unclear. Per the germline V gene, CDR1 is LGHNA and CDR2 is YSLEER. V shed 1 base and J shed 4 bases, with 10 bases lying between them. The CDR3 totals 14 residues.

This chain connects TRBV6-4 to TRBJ2-2; D uncertain. Trimming left V 4 bases short and J 1 base short, with 7 bases between. The germline V gene has CDR1 MRHNA and CDR2 SNTAGT. The CDR3 is made up of 14 amino acids. The CDR3 reads CASSVQENTGELFF. CDR3 in DNA: TGTGCCAGCAGTGTGCAGGAGAACACCGGGGAGCTGTTTTTT.

The gene calls are TRBV4-1 and TRBJ2-2; 9 nucleotides align to TRBD1. V was clipped by 1 base and J by 4 bases; unmatched bases: 7. Germline lookup yields CDR1 MGHRA and CDR2 YSYEKL. CDR3 size: 17 residues. DNA of the CDR3: TGCGCCAGCAGCCAAGGCTCGGGACAGGGATTCACCGGGGAGCTGTTTTTT. It specifies CASSQGSGQGFTGELFF.

The rearrangement uses TRBV11-2 and TRBJ1-6; D uncertain. CDR3 length: 12 amino acids. The germline V and J ends were trimmed by 3 bases and 9 bases, with 6 bases remaining between them. Germline V CDR1 and CDR2: SGHAT, FQNNGV. The CDR3 loop is CASSLLGSPLHF. In nucleotides, the CDR3 is TGTGCCAGCAGCTTGTTAGGTTCACCCCTCCACTTT.

The chain couples TRBV11-2 to TRBJ2-1; possible D gene TRBD1, 6 bases. This CDR3 has 12 residues. Trimming cost V 2 bases and J 10 bases, with 9 bases left between them. Germline V gene sequence: CDR1 SGHAT, CDR2 FQNNGV. The CDR3: CASSLMGHEQFF. The CDR3 DNA is TGTGCCAGCAGCTTAATGGGACACGAGCAGTTCTTC.

The CDR3 region has the DNA TGTGCCAGCAGCTATCCGTCCGGAGGCACCGGGGAGCTGTTTTTT. Translating it yields CASSYPSGGTGELFF. The chain carries TRBV5-4 and TRBJ2-2; D may be TRBD2 (5 bases). V was cut by 3 bases and J by 4 bases, with 13 bases left in between. Germline loops: CDR1 SGHNT, CDR2 YYREEE (reference sequence). CDR3 length: 15 amino acids.

The chain is built from TRBV27 and TRBJ1-2; a weak D match, TRBD1 (6 bases). Germline-derived CDR1 and CDR2 are MNHEY and SMNVEV (reference sequence). The CDR3 spans 14 residues. Trimming cost V 5 bases and J 8 bases, with 18 bases left between them. Here the CDR3 DNA reads TGTGCCAGCAGTCCCCAGGGGTTTGGCAGGGGCTACACCTTC. The encoded protein is CASSPQGFGRGYTF.